What follows is one T cell receptor (beta chain) and its context. Its target is not known. This record comes from a study of CD8+ T cells in alopecia areata. Whole-study findings and limits: Researchers report lesional scalp, most notably alopecia totalis/universalis, outstripped normal scalp in clonality.

V lost 7 bases to trimming and J lost 5 bases, with 12 bases between them. The germline V gene encodes CDR1 SNHLY and CDR2 FYNNEI. The CDR3 consists of 12 residues. Following extraction, RNA underwent reverse transcription to cDNA, which served as the sequencing template. Clones were read by immunoSEQ multiplex PCR, and TCRdb kept only the in-frame ones, dropping some. This sample has some 110,000 clones; over 60% occur once, and the top ten carry around 2.8%. The rearrangement uses TRBV2 and TRBJ2-7; TRBD2 is a possible D gene (5 bases). The TCR was taken from a human donor in good health. Sequenced input: CD4+ T cells sorted from blood. The DNA for the CDR3 is TGTGCCAGCAAACCCGGGGTCCACGAGCAGTACTTC. Protein: CASKPGVHEQYF.